The T cell receptor beta chain described here comes from a study of shared clonotypes between healthy human individuals. The study's findings and limits: Sequencing depth was a factor that was expected to affect clonotype sharing among donors.

In regard to this clone: The antigen remains unidentified.

In the study's own analysis: ImmunoSEQ supplied junction-only sequences lacking quality scores, so filtering was different. TCRdb keeps only in-frame clones here, not all; method: immunoSEQ multiplex PCR. The V and J calls and the clone size are those of that table, but D and trimming were determined from the DNA. The table shows approximately 510,000 clones, with more than 65% occurring only once. Germline values: CDR1 SGHDT, CDR2 YYEEEE. Trimming cost V 4 bases and J 5 bases, with 10 bases left between them. This CDR3 comprises 13 residues. Recent acute infections and vaccinations were absent in the healthy HIV-negative adult donors. It was some 84 million PBMCs that unsorted samples used for genomic DNA.

J is TRBJ2-4 and V is TRBV5-6; D not certain. The receptor was isolated from a woman aged 40 to 50 in good health. Some clones in this sample may be carry-over from other donors' samples. The specimen was PBMCs. The CDR3 bases are TGTGCCAGCAGCCGTTGGAGTGAAAACATTCAGTACTTC. Translation gives CASSRWSENIQYF.